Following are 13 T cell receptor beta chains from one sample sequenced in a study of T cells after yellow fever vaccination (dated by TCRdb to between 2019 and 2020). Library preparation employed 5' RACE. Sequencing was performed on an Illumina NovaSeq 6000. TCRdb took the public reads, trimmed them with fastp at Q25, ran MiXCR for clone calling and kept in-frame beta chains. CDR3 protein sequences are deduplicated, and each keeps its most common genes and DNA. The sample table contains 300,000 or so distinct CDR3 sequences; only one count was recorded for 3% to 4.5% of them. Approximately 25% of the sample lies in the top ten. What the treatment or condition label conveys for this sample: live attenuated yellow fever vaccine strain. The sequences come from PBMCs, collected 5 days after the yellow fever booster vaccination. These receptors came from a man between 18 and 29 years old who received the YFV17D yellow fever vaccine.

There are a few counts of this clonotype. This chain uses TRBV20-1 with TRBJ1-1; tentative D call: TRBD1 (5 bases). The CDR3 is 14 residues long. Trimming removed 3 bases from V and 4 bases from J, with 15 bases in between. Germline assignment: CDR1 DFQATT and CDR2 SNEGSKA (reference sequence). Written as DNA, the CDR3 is TGCAGTGCTAGCGCAGTCCGGGGGGTCACTGAAGCTTTCTTT. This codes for CSASAVRGVTEAFF.

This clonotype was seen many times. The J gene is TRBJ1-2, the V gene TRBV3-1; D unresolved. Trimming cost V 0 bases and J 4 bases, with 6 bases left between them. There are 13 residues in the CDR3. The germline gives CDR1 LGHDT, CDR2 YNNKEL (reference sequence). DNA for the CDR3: TGTGCCAGCAGCCAAGAATTTGGCTATGGCTACACCTTC. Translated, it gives CASSQEFGYGYTF.

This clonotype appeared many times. CDR3 sequence: CASSYGQTYEQYV. The DNA of the CDR3 is TGTGCCAGCAGCTATGGACAGACTTACGAGCAGTACGTC. The chain has TRBV7-8 and TRBJ2-7; D is perhaps TRBD1 (6 bases). The CDR3 length is 13 residues. Germline V gene lookup returns CDR1 SGHVS and CDR2 FQNEAQ. Trimming removed 4 bases from V and 4 bases from J, with 11 bases in between.

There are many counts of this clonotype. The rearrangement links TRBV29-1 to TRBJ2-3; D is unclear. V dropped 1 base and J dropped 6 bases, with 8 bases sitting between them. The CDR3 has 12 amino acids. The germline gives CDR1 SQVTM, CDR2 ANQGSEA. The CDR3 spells CSVEAASDTQYF. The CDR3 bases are TGCAGCGTTGAAGCGGCGAGTGATACGCAGTATTTT.

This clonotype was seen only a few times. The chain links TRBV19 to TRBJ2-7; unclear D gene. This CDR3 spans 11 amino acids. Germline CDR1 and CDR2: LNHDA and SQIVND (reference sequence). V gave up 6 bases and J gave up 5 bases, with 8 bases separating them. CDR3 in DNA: TGTGCCAGTAGACGGGTAGACGAGCAGTACGTC. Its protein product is CASRRVDEQYV.

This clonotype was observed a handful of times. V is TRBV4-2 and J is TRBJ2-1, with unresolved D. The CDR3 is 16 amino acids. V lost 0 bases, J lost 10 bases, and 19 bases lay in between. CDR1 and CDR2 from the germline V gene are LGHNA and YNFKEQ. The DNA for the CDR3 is TGTGCCAGCAGCCAAGATGACGGATCGGCAATACGGGAGCAGTTCTTC. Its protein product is CASSQDDGSAIREQFF.

In DNA form, the CDR3 reads TGCGCCAGCAGCCAAGGGACAGCAACCTACGAGCAGTACTTC. Protein sequence: CASSQGTATYEQYF. V and J are TRBV4-1 and TRBJ2-7; D might be TRBD1 (6 bases). The V and J ends lost 1 base and 2 bases respectively, with 9 bases between them. The CDR3 runs to 14 residues. Germline loops: CDR1 MGHRA, CDR2 YSYEKL.

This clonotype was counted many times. The CDR3 region is CATSREDWGASYNEQFF. In nucleotides, the CDR3 is TGTGCCACCAGCAGAGAGGATTGGGGAGCCTCCTACAATGAGCAGTTCTTC. This sequence joins TRBV15 and TRBJ2-1; D may be TRBD2 (5 bases). V was trimmed by 0 bases and J by 0 bases, leaving 12 bases between them. CDR3 length equals 17 residues. Germline V gives CDR1 LNHNV, CDR2 YYDKDF (reference sequence).

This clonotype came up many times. The CDR3 sequence: CASSHTRTSGGTGELFF. In DNA form, the CDR3 reads TGTGCCAGCAGCCACACGAGGACTAGCGGGGGCACCGGGGAGCTGTTTTTT. The chain joins TRBV14 to TRBJ2-2; 13 bases map to TRBD2. V dropped 3 bases and J dropped 4; count of bases not matched to a gene: 5. The CDR3 loop spans 17 amino acids. Germline-derived CDR1 and CDR2 are SGHDN and FVKESK.

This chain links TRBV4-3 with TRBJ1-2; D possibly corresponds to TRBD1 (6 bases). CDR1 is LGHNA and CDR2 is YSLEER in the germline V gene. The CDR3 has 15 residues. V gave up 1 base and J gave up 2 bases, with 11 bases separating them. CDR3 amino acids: CASSQGGHANYGYTF. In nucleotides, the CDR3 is TGCGCCAGCAGCCAAGGGGGACACGCCAACTATGGCTACACCTTC.

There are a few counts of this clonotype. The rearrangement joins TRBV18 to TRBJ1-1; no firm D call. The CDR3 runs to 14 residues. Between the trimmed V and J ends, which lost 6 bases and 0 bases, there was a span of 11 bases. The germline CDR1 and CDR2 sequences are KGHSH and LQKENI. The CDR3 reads CASSMVYMNTEAFF. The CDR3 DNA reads TGTGCCAGCTCCATGGTTTACATGAACACTGAAGCTTTCTTT. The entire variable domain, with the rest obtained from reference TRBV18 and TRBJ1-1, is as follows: NAGVMQNPRHLVRRRGQEARLRCSPMKGHSHVYWYRQLPEEGLKFMVYLQKENIIDESGMPKERFSAEFPKEGPSILRIQQVVRGDSAAYFCASSMVYMNTEAFFGQGTRLTVV.

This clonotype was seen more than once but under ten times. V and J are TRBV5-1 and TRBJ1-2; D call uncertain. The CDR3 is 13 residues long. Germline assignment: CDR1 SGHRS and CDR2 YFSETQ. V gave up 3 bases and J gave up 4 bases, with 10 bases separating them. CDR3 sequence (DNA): TGCGCCAGCAGCTCCGCACCGGGCTATGGCTACACCTTC. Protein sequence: CASSSAPGYGYTF. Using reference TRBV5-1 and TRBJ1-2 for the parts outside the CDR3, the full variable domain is KAGVTQTPRYLIKTRGQQVTLSCSPISGHRSVSWYQQTPGQGLQFLFEYFSETQRNKGNFPGRFSGRQFSNSRSEMNVSTLELGDSALYLCASSSAPGYGYTFGSGTRLTVV.

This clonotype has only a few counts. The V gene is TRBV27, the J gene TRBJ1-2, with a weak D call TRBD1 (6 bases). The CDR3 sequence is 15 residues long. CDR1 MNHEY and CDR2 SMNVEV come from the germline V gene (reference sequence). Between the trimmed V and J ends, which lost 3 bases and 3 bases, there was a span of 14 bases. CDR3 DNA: TGTGCCAGCAGTTTTACAGGGAATATTTACTATGGCTACACCTTC. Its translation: CASSFTGNIYYGYTF.